The clone carrying this TCR beta chain was counted only a few times. Its antigen is currently unknown. Profiled with immunoSEQ multiplex PCR; TCRdb holds only in-frame clones, not every one. The top ten hold around 3.6% of the sample, which has a few hundred thousand clones, around 87% seen once. This entry comes from a study of Ad26.COV2.S vaccination and SARS-CoV-2 variants. Turning to the study itself: Participant was drawn from the COV1001 Ad26.COV2.S trial arm. The study gave Ad26.COV2.S intramuscularly, once or twice 56 days apart. The study's findings and limits: Higher spike-specific TCR breadth was found in vaccine recipients than in placebo recipients.

As for treatment: roughly 18 received Ad26.COV2.S at low or high dose, single or two shots; several received placebo; per-sample allocation not given. Specimens were obtained on day 63 following the first vaccine or placebo injection. At a Boston site, the person donating was an adult of 18-55 years. The germline CDR1 and CDR2 sequences are LNHDA and SQIVND (reference sequence). The trim removed 8 bases at V and 3 bases at J, leaving 8 bases unmatched. The CDR3 runs 14 residues. The source was peripheral blood, collected in a trial of Ad26.COV2.S vaccine versus placebo. The sequence was collected from a person between 18 and 60 years old who received the Ad26.COV2.S COVID-19 vaccine or a placebo. This chain links TRBV19 with TRBJ2-3; TRBD2 matches 7 bases. In DNA form, the CDR3 reads TGTGCCAGTGTGGAGCGGGGACGGACAGATACGCAGTATTTT. It yields the protein CASVERGRTDTQYF.